Below are 5 T cell receptor beta chains sequenced from a single sample in a study of shared clonotypes between healthy human individuals. TCRdb's copy holds only in-frame clones and misses some; the assay was immunoSEQ multiplex PCR. The sample carries roughly 2.2 million clones, 80% to 95% recorded once. The sequenced sample consisted of naive CD4+ T cells from PBMCs. The subset here: CD45RA+ positively selected. Receptor source: a man in his late teens or twenties in good health. Some clones in this sample may be carry-over from other donors' samples.

V usage is TRBV5-1 and J usage is TRBJ1-1, with D hard to call. Trimming cost V 4 bases and J 0 bases, with 10 bases left between them. The CDR3 is 14 residues long. The germline V gene encodes CDR1 SGHRS and CDR2 YFSETQ. This chain's CDR3 is CASSNGEMNTEAFF. The CDR3 bases are TGCGCCAGCAGCAACGGGGAGATGAACACTGAAGCTTTCTTT. Based on the CDR3 plus reference TRBV5-1 and TRBJ1-1, the full variable domain is KAGVTQTPRYLIKTRGQQVTLSCSPISGHRSVSWYQQTPGQGLQFLFEYFSETQRNKGNFPGRFSGRQFSNSRSEMNVSTLELGDSALYLCASSNGEMNTEAFFGQGTRLTVV.

This sequence joins TRBV7-2 and TRBJ2-3; TRBD1 might be the D (5 bases). V shed 4 bases and J shed 6 bases, with 20 bases lying between them. The CDR3 is made up of 16 amino acids. Per germline, CDR1 SGHTA and CDR2 FQGNSA. CDR3: CASSSQGHTARDTQYF. CDR3 nucleotides: TGTGCCAGCAGCTCGCAGGGTCACACCGCGAGGGATACGCAGTATTTT.

The rearrangement uses TRBV9 and TRBJ2-2, with D unresolved. The germline V gene has CDR1 SGDLS and CDR2 YYNGEE. Trimming took 3 bases from V and 3 from J, leaving 9 bases between them. The CDR3 runs 14 residues. CDR3 in amino acids: CASSAEVYTGELFF. The CDR3 coding sequence is TGTGCCAGCAGCGCGGAAGTGTACACCGGGGAGCTGTTTTTT. Combining the CDR3 with reference TRBV9 and TRBJ2-2 gives the whole variable domain DSGVTQTPKHLITATGQRVTLRCSPRSGDLSVYWYQQSLDQGLQFLIQYYNGEERAKGNILERFSAQQFPDLHSELNLSSLELGDSALYFCASSAEVYTGELFFGEGSRLTVL.

The chain combines TRBV9 with TRBJ2-3, with D uncertain. Trimming took off 3 bases at V and 2 bases at J, with 10 bases between the two ends. Germline lookup yields CDR1 SGDLS and CDR2 YYNGEE. The CDR3 has 14 residues. The CDR3 sequence: CASSAQYLTDTQYF. CDR3 DNA sequence: TGTGCCAGCAGCGCACAGTATCTCACAGATACGCAGTATTTT. The full variable domain, in which reference TRBV9 and TRBJ2-3 provide the parts outside the CDR3, is DSGVTQTPKHLITATGQRVTLRCSPRSGDLSVYWYQQSLDQGLQFLIQYYNGEERAKGNILERFSAQQFPDLHSELNLSSLELGDSALYFCASSAQYLTDTQYFGPGTRLTVL.

V is TRBV1 and J is TRBJ2-3; the tabulated D call, TRBD2, remains unverified against the DNA. TRBV1 has pseudogene status. CDR3 length: 19 residues. The CDR3 DNA sequence: TGCACCAGCAGCCAAGAAGGGGGGGTGACTAGCGGGAGCGGCGATACGCAGTATTTT. Residues: CTSSQEGGVTSGSGDTQYF.